Listed here are 5 T cell receptor beta chains from one sample, sequenced in a study of identical twins. TCRdb ran MiXCR on the 5' RACE reads and lists one entry per CDR3 protein. The sample gives approximately 600,000 distinct CDR3 sequences, under 8.5% of which show up once; around 1.6% is in the top ten. The same data also contributed to another study, on yellow fever vaccine responses in identical twins.

Source material: PBMCs. The receptors here all came from a young woman in good health.

This clonotype was picked up a small number of times. The rearrangement joins TRBV12-3 or TRBV12-4 to TRBJ2-3, with 9 positions matching TRBD1. The CDR3 extends over 21 amino acids. V was clipped by 1 base and J by 3 bases; unmatched bases: 20. CDR3 residues: CASSLVIQLKVTGGRTDTQYF. CDR3 DNA: TGTGCCAGCAGTTTAGTGATCCAGCTAAAAGTGACAGGGGGGAGAACAGATACGCAGTATTTT.

This clonotype has more than one count but fewer than ten. The chain carries TRBV7-9 and TRBJ2-7; 8 bases fit TRBD2. Germline CDR1 and CDR2: SEHNR and FQNEAQ (reference sequence). The CDR3 is made up of 16 amino acids. The ends lost 5 bases at V and 7 bases at J; junction bases unmatched: 16. CDR3: CASSKGVSGTSGEQYV. In DNA, the CDR3 is TGTGCCAGCAGCAAGGGGGTTAGCGGGACATCGGGAGAGCAGTACGTC.

This clonotype has a count of ten or more. The chain links TRBV5-1 to TRBJ2-3; TRBD2 agrees at 14 bases. With V trimmed by 4 bases and J by 4 bases, 5 bases remained unmatched. Germline V lookup: CDR1 SGHRS, CDR2 YFSETQ. The CDR3 extends over 16 amino acids. For the CDR3, the DNA is TGCGCCAGCAGCCTGGGACTAGCGGGAGCGGCAGATACGCAGTATTTT. This translates into CASSLGLAGAADTQYF.

This clonotype was seen repeatedly, ten times or more. The rearrangement links TRBV6-2 or TRBV6-3 to TRBJ1-1; the match to TRBD1 covers 12 bases. The CDR3 runs to 20 residues. With 3 bases clipped from V and 5 bases from J, the junction kept 19 bases outside the gene matches. CDR1 MNHEY and CDR2 SVGEGT come from the germline V gene. This CDR3 is CASSYTGQGATSPRGTEAFF. CDR3 in DNA: TGTGCCAGCAGTTATACGGGACAGGGGGCGACATCCCCAAGGGGGACTGAAGCTTTCTTT.

This sequence joins TRBV15 and TRBJ2-1, with a tentative D call TRBD2 (6 bases). Trimming took 3 bases from V and 4 from J, leaving 19 bases between them. The length of the CDR3 is 17 residues. The germline CDR1 and CDR2 sequences are LNHNV and YYDKDF (reference sequence). CDR3 in DNA: TGTGCCACCAGCAGCGATTCCGGGGGAGTCAGGTACAATGAGCAGTTCTTC. Residues: CATSSDSGGVRYNEQFF.